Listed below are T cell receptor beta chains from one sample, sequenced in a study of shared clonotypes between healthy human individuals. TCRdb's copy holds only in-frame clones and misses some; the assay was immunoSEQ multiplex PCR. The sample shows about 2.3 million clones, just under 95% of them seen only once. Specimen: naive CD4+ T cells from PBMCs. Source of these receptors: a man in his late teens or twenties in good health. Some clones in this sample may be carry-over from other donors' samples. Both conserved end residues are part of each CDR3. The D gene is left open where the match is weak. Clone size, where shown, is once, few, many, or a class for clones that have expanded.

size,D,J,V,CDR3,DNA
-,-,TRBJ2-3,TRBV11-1,CASSQDGLPQVAQYF,TGTGCCAGCAGCCAGGACGGACTGCCGCAGGTTGCGCAGTATTTT
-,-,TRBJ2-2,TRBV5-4,CASSFPDYPGELFF,TGTGCCAGCAGCTTCCCCGACTACCCTGGGGAGCTGTTTTTT
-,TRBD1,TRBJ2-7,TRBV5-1,CASSLRTGPYEQYF,TGCGCCAGCAGCCTGAGGACAGGGCCCTACGAGCAGTACTTC
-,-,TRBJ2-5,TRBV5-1,CASSPGAARGAETQYF,TGCGCCAGCAGCCCCGGGGCCGCACGGGGGGCAGAGACCCAGTACTTC
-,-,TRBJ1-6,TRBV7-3,CASSLTGTNNSPLHF,TGTGCCAGCAGCCTAACCGGGACAAATAATTCACCCCTCCACTTT
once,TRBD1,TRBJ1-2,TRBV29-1,CSDTGTGGFGYTF,TGCAGCGACACCGGGACAGGGGGGTTTGGCTACACCTTC
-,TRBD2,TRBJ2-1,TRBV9,CASSVRLAGYNEQFF,TGTGCCAGCAGCGTGAGACTAGCGGGATACAATGAGCAGTTCTTC
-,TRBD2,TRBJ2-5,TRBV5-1,CASTGLATQETQYF,TGCGCCAGCACTGGACTAGCGACGCAGGAGACCCAGTACTTC
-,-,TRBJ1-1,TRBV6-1,CATPRNTEAFF,TGTGCCACCCCCAGGAACACTGAAGCTTTCTTT
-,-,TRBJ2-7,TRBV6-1,CASSVGPGSPYEQYF,TGTGCCAGCAGTGTAGGCCCCGGAAGCCCCTACGAGCAGTACTTC
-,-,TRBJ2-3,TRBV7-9,CASSLAHRHQQGTQYF,TGTGCCAGCAGCTTAGCGCATCGGCACCAGCAAGGGACGCAGTATTTT
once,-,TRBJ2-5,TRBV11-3,CASSLVPSSRTQYF,TGTGCCAGCAGCTTAGTTCCTAGCTCCCGGACCCAGTACTTC
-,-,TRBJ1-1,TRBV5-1,CASSLLGFGIPEAFF,TGCGCCAGCAGCTTGCTAGGTTTTGGGATCCCTGAAGCTTTCTTT
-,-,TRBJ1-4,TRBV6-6,CASSPQGTNEKLFF,TGTGCCAGCAGTCCTCAGGGAACTAATGAAAAACTGTTTTTT
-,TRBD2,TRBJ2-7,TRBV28,CASSLGTSGAIYEQYF,TGTGCCAGCAGTTTAGGGACTAGCGGGGCTATCTACGAGCAGTACTTC
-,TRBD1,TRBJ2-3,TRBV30,CAWSVTGGTDTQYF,TGTGCCTGGAGTGTGACAGGGGGGACAGATACGCAGTATTTT
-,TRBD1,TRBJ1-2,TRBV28,CASSRQGESYGYTF,TGTGCCAGCAGTCGTCAGGGGGAAAGTTATGGCTACACCTTC
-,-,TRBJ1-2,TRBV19,CASSITRMMGYTF,TGTGCCAGTAGTATAACCAGAATGATGGGCTACACCTTC
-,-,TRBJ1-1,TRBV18,CASLPQKNTEAFF,TGTGCCAGCTTACCACAAAAGAACACTGAAGCTTTCTTT
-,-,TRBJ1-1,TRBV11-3,CASSPTGLNTEAFF,TGTGCCAGCAGCCCCACAGGGCTGAACACTGAAGCTTTCTTT
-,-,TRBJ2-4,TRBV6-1,CASSERTTAFDIQYF,TGTGCCAGCAGTGAACGGACTACAGCCTTCGACATTCAGTACTTC
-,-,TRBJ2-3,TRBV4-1,CASSQIGVFDTQYF,TGCGCCAGCAGCCAAATCGGGGTCTTTGACACGCAGTATTTT
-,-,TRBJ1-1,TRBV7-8,CASSLAARMNTEAFF,TGTGCCAGCAGCTTAGCGGCCAGGATGAACACTGAAGCTTTCTTT
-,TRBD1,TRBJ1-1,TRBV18,CASSTGQGVTEAFF,TGTGCCAGCTCCACGGGACAGGGGGTTACTGAAGCTTTCTTT
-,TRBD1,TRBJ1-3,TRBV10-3,CAITKGQGEDTIYF,TGTGCCATCACCAAGGGACAGGGGGAGGACACCATATATTTT
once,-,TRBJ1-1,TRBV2,CASRTPGQPAEAFF,TGTGCCAGCAGGACCCCCGGGCAGCCCGCTGAAGCTTTCTTT
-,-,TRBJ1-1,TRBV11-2,CASSPISNWQALTEAFF,TGTGCCAGCAGTCCTATCTCCAACTGGCAGGCCCTTACTGAAGCTTTCTTT
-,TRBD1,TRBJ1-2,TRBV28,CASSLTGGDGYTF,TGTGCCAGCAGTTTAACAGGGGGCGATGGCTACACCTTC
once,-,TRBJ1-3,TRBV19,CASSTPTLGSGNTIYF,TGTGCCAGTAGTACGCCAACCCTGGGCTCTGGAAACACCATATATTTT
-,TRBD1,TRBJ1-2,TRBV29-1,CSVEGQGANYGYTF,TGCAGCGTTGAAGGACAGGGAGCTAACTATGGCTACACCTTC
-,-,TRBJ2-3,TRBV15,CATSRSPYADTQYF,TGTGCCACCAGCAGGAGCCCTTACGCAGATACGCAGTATTTT
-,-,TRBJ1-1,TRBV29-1,CSVEWGGITEAFF,TGCAGCGTTGAGTGGGGAGGGATCACTGAAGCTTTCTTT
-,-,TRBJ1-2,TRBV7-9,CASSLGVNYGYTF,TGTGCCAGCAGCTTAGGGGTCAACTATGGCTACACCTTC
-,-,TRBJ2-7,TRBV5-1,CASRKLQGYEQYF,TGCGCCAGCAGAAAACTACAGGGTTACGAGCAGTACTTC
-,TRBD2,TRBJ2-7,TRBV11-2,CASSGLAGPSSYEQYF,TGTGCCAGCAGCGGACTAGCGGGACCGAGCTCCTACGAGCAGTACTTC
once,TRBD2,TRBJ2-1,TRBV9,CASSVGLAGYNEQFF,TGTGCCAGCAGCGTCGGACTAGCGGGATACAATGAGCAGTTCTTC
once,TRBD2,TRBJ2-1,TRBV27,CASNPLAVTYNEQFF,TGTGCCAGCAATCCGCTAGCGGTAACTTACAATGAGCAGTTCTTC
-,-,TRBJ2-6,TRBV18,CASDSTGGLRSGANVLTF,TGTGCCAGCGACAGTACAGGCGGACTAAGGTCCGGGGCCAACGTCCTGACTTTC
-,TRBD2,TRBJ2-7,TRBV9,CASSVAPASGALGADEQYF,TGTGCCAGCAGCGTAGCCCCCGCTAGCGGGGCCTTAGGGGCCGACGAGCAGTACTTC
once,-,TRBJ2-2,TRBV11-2,CASSLDQANTGELFF,TGTGCCAGCAGCTTAGACCAGGCGAACACCGGGGAGCTGTTTTTT
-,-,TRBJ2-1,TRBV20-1,CSARDTYEQFF,TGCAGTGCTAGAGATACCTATGAGCAGTTCTTC
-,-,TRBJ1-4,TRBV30,CAWSVGPGTGKLFF,TGTGCCTGGAGTGTAGGCCCCGGCACAGGAAAACTGTTTTTT
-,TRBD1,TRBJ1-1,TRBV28,CASSFAGQGNTEAFF,TGTGCCAGCAGTTTCGCCGGACAGGGAAACACTGAAGCTTTCTTT
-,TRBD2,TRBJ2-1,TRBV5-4,CASSLDRNTGGEQFF,TGTGCCAGCAGCTTGGATCGGAACACGGGGGGTGAGCAGTTCTTC
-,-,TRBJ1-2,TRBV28,CASSFRATGYYGYTF,TGTGCCAGCAGTTTTAGGGCCACCGGGTATTATGGCTACACCTTC
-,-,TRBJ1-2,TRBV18,CASSPSPGGYGYTF,TGTGCCAGCTCACCAAGCCCGGGGGGCTATGGCTACACCTTC
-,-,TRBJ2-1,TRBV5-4,CASSLGASRSPDEQFF,TGTGCCAGCAGCCTGGGAGCTAGCAGGAGTCCAGACGAACAGTTCTTC
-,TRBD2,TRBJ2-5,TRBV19,CASSFRTSETQYF,TGTGCCAGTAGTTTTCGGACTAGCGAGACCCAGTACTTC
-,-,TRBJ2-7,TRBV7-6,CASSLASADYEQYF,TGTGCCAGCAGCTTAGCTAGCGCCGACTACGAGCAGTACTTC
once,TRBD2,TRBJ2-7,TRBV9,CASSVGGGRAYEQYF,TGTGCCAGCAGCGTAGGAGGTGGGAGGGCCTACGAGCAGTACTTC
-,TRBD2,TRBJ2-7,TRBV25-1,CASRGSGRTHEQYF,TGTGCCAGCAGAGGTAGCGGGAGGACCCACGAGCAGTACTTC
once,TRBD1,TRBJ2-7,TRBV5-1,CASSFTDRGYEQYF,TGCGCCAGCAGCTTTACCGACAGGGGCTACGAGCAGTACTTC